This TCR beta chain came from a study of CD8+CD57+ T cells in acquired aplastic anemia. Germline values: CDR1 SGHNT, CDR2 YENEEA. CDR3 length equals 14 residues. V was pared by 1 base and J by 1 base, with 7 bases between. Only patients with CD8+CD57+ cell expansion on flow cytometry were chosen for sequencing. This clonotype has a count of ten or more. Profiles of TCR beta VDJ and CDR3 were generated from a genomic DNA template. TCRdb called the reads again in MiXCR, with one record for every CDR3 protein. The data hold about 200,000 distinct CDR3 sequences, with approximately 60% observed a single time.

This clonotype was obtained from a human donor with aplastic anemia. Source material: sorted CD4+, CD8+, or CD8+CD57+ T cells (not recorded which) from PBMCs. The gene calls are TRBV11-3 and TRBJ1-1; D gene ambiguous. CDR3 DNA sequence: TGTGCCAGCAGCTTAGGGCCAGGGAACACTGAAGCTTTCTTT. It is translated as CASSLGPGNTEAFF.